Each of the 18 T cell receptor beta chains below was sequenced from the same sample in a study of blood T cell repertoires in COVID-19. Using immunoSEQ multiplex PCR, the repertoire was profiled, and TCRdb retains in-frame clones only, with some absent. Among around 40,000 clones listed, roughly nine tenths were seen once. The material sequenced was peripheral blood. The receptor source for this set is a young woman in a cohort sampled during active COVID-19.

This sequence joins TRBV4-1 and TRBJ2-3, with 10 bases identical to TRBD2. Losses at the gene ends were 4 bases for V and 0 bases for J; bases not matched to a gene: 4. Germline V lookup: CDR1 MGHRA, CDR2 YSYEKL. The CDR3 length is 16 residues. The CDR3 bases are TGCGCCAGCAGCCCTAGCGGGAGAGCTAGCACAGATACGCAGTATTTT. This codes for CASSPSGRASTDTQYF.

The gene calls are TRBV5-1 and TRBJ1-2; possible D gene TRBD1, 6 bases. This CDR3 contains 15 residues. The V gene's germline CDR1 is SGHRS and CDR2 YFSETQ. V lost 4 bases to trimming and J lost 8 bases, with 21 bases between them. The CDR3 DNA follows: TGCGCCAGCAGCCTATCGCAGCCCCGGGGGGCAGGCTACACCTTC. It is translated as CASSLSQPRGAGYTF. Full variable domain (outside the CDR3, taken from reference TRBV5-1 and TRBJ1-2): KAGVTQTPRYLIKTRGQQVTLSCSPISGHRSVSWYQQTPGQGLQFLFEYFSETQRNKGNFPGRFSGRQFSNSRSEMNVSTLELGDSALYLCASSLSQPRGAGYTFGSGTRLTVV.

The V and J genes are TRBV9 and TRBJ2-1; TRBD2 agrees at 8 bases. Germline V gene data show CDR1 as SGDLS and CDR2 as YYNGEE. This CDR3 comprises 15 residues. Germline trimming cut 0 bases from V and 10 bases from J; bases unmatched to any gene: 9. The CDR3 loop is CASSVDPAGEEEQFF. In DNA form, the CDR3 reads TGTGCCAGCAGCGTAGATCCAGCGGGAGAGGAGGAGCAGTTCTTC.

This rearrangement joins TRBV7-2 to TRBJ2-1; 10 positions agree with TRBD2. V was clipped by 3 bases and J by 9 bases; unmatched bases: 8. Germline assignment: CDR1 SGHTA and CDR2 FQGNSA. The CDR3 spans 15 residues. The CDR3 DNA reads TGTGCCAGCAGCTTTAGCGGGAGGTATAACGGTGAGCAGTTCTTC. This sequence encodes CASSFSGRYNGEQFF.

This chain connects TRBV14 to TRBJ2-7, with D uncertain. The CDR3 extends over 14 amino acids. Per germline, CDR1 SGHDN and CDR2 FVKESK. The V gene lost 0 bases and the J gene lost 2 bases, with 8 bases spanning the gap. Written as DNA, the CDR3 is TGTGCCAGCAGCCAAGACGGCGGCACCTACGAGCAGTACTTC. As protein: CASSQDGGTYEQYF.

The chain links TRBV4-1 to TRBJ1-5; TRBD1 is a possible D gene (6 bases). The V and J ends lost 4 bases and 0 bases respectively, with 13 bases between them. The CDR3 has 16 amino acids. Germline V lookup: CDR1 MGHRA, CDR2 YSYEKL. For the CDR3, the DNA is TGCGCCAGCAGCCTCCGACAGGATGATAGCAATCAGCCCCAGCATTTT. Translation: CASSLRQDDSNQPQHF.

The gene calls are TRBV24-1 and TRBJ2-7, with D hard to call. Trimming left V 3 bases short and J 2 bases short, with 13 bases between. The germline V gene encodes CDR1 KGHDR and CDR2 SFDVKD. This CDR3 comprises 15 residues. Here the CDR3 reads CATSDGVTSPYEQYF. CDR3 coding DNA: TGTGCCACCAGTGATGGAGTCACCTCCCCCTACGAGCAGTACTTC.

V usage is TRBV10-3 and J usage is TRBJ2-3; D is unclear. The CDR3 is 13 residues long. Between the trimmed V and J ends, which lost 5 bases and 2 bases, there was a span of 8 bases. The germline CDR1 and CDR2 sequences are ENHRY and SYGVKD. CDR3 coding DNA: TGTGCCATCAGTAGAGAATCCACAGATACGCAGTATTTT. Translation gives CAISRESTDTQYF.

CDR3 nucleotide sequence: TGTGCCAGCTCCTCTCAGAATAATGAAAAACTGTTTTTT. It is translated as CASSSQNNEKLFF. The genes are TRBV18 and TRBJ1-4; D unclear. The germline V gene has CDR1 KGHSH and CDR2 LQKENI. V was pared by 6 bases and J by 4 bases, with 9 bases between. The CDR3 runs to 13 residues. Using reference TRBV18 and TRBJ1-4 for the parts outside the CDR3, the full variable domain is NAGVMQNPRHLVRRRGQEARLRCSPMKGHSHVYWYRQLPEEGLKFMVYLQKENIIDESGMPKERFSAEFPKEGPSILRIQQVVRGDSAAYFCASSSQNNEKLFFGSGTQLSVL.

The chain carries TRBV9 and TRBJ2-2; possible D gene TRBD1, 6 bases. This CDR3 comprises 13 residues. CDR1 and CDR2 from the germline V gene are SGDLS and YYNGEE. The germline V and J ends were trimmed by 3 bases and 5 bases, with 8 bases remaining between them. The CDR3 loop is CASSAQGTGELFF. CDR3 sequence (DNA): TGTGCCAGCAGCGCTCAGGGGACCGGGGAGCTGTTTTTT. Filled out from reference TRBV9 and TRBJ2-2, the complete variable domain reads DSGVTQTPKHLITATGQRVTLRCSPRSGDLSVYWYQQSLDQGLQFLIQYYNGEERAKGNILERFSAQQFPDLHSELNLSSLELGDSALYFCASSAQGTGELFFGEGSRLTVL.

J is TRBJ2-7 and V is TRBV6-2 or TRBV6-3, with 7 bases matching TRBD1. V dropped 5 bases and J dropped 0; count of bases not matched to a gene: 4. Looked up from germline, CDR1 is MNHEY and CDR2 is SVGEGT. This CDR3 spans 14 amino acids. For the CDR3, the DNA is TGTGCCAGCAGTAAGGGGGACAGCTCCTACGAGCAGTACTTC. It encodes CASSKGDSSYEQYF.

V is TRBV19 and J is TRBJ2-3; 9 bases line up with TRBD1. This CDR3 has 17 amino acids. CDR1 and CDR2 (germline): LNHDA, SQIVND (reference sequence). V dropped 4 bases and J dropped 3; count of bases not matched to a gene: 11. CDR3 DNA: TGTGCCAGTAGTACCCCCGGGACAGGGCGGAGGACAGATACGCAGTATTTT. It codes for CASSTPGTGRRTDTQYF. Variable domain in full (rest from reference TRBV19 and TRBJ2-3): DGGITQSPKYLFRKEGQNVTLSCEQNLNHDAMYWYRQDPGQGLRLIYYSQIVNDFQKGDIAEGYSVSREKKESFPLTVTSAQKNPTAFYLCASSTPGTGRRTDTQYFGPGTRLTVL.

This chain links TRBV14 with TRBJ1-1, with unresolved D. Germline assignment: CDR1 SGHDN and CDR2 FVKESK. The CDR3 is 13 amino acids. V lost 8 bases to trimming and J lost 3 bases, with 13 bases between them. For the CDR3, the DNA is TGTGCCAGCCGCTACGGGAGTTACACTGAAGCTTTCTTT. This translates into CASRYGSYTEAFF.

The chain joins TRBV5-1 to TRBJ1-5; 8 bases line up with TRBD1. The V segment lost 0 bases and the J segment 0 bases; nucleotides outside the gene matches: 8. The CDR3 consists of 18 residues. The V gene's germline CDR1 is SGHRS and CDR2 YFSETQ. The CDR3 region is CASSLGGLTGDSNQPQHF. CDR3 DNA sequence: TGCGCCAGCAGCTTGGGAGGACTGACAGGGGATAGCAATCAGCCCCAGCATTTT.

Here the CDR3 reads CASSLGLAPNEQFF. CDR3 in DNA: TGCGCCAGCAGCTTGGGACTAGCTCCCAATGAGCAGTTCTTC. The chain couples TRBV5-1 to TRBJ2-1; 7 positions agree with TRBD2. Trimming cost V 0 bases and J 6 bases; bases outside gene matches: 3. Germline loops: CDR1 SGHRS, CDR2 YFSETQ. This CDR3 spans 14 amino acids. The full variable domain, completed using reference TRBV5-1 and TRBJ2-1, is KAGVTQTPRYLIKTRGQQVTLSCSPISGHRSVSWYQQTPGQGLQFLFEYFSETQRNKGNFPGRFSGRQFSNSRSEMNVSTLELGDSALYLCASSLGLAPNEQFFGPGTRLTVL.

The chain links TRBV4-1 to TRBJ1-2; D is perhaps TRBD1 (6 bases). V was trimmed by 1 base and J by 5 bases, leaving 17 bases between them. The CDR3 has 16 residues. Germline assignment: CDR1 MGHRA and CDR2 YSYEKL. The CDR3 sequence: CASSQVYRELRYGYTF. For the CDR3, the DNA is TGCGCCAGCAGCCAAGTATACAGGGAGCTCCGATATGGCTACACCTTC.

The chain recombines TRBV2 with TRBJ1-3; 7 positions agree with TRBD1. This CDR3 has 13 amino acids. V lost 5 bases to trimming and J lost 4 bases; unmatched junction nucleotides: 2. CDR1 SNHLY and CDR2 FYNNEI come from the germline V gene. For the CDR3, the DNA is TGTGCCAGCAGTCGGGACAGAGGAAACACCATATATTTT. Translated, it gives CASSRDRGNTIYF.

The chain joins TRBV19 to TRBJ2-1; 9 nucleotides align to TRBD2. The CDR3 has 17 residues. Germline trimming cut 3 bases from V and 8 bases from J; bases unmatched to any gene: 14. The germline CDR1 and CDR2 sequences are LNHDA and SQIVND (reference sequence). CDR3 bases: TGTGCCAGTAGTATGGCCCTACCGGGACTAGCTGCCCATGAGCAGTTCTTC. It codes for CASSMALPGLAAHEQFF.